Detailed here is one T cell receptor beta chain. Its matching antigen is unknown. The data belong to a study of a mutant IDH1 vaccine in newly diagnosed glioma. Sequencing was performed with immunoSEQ multiplex PCR; in TCRdb, only in-frame clones are kept and a portion is missing. Altogether 50,000 to 85,000 clones are present, approximately 80% being singletons, with the ten largest covering 13%. Time point specified: week 23, last vaccination. Each dose of the vaccine consisted of 300 ug of mutant IDH1 20-mer peptide, with topical imiquimod. In every donor, the tumor was a new WHO grade 3 or 4 IDH1-mutant, ATRX-lost astrocytoma. The CDR3 totals 15 residues. Trimming took 0 bases from V and 5 from J, leaving 14 bases between them. Germline CDR1 and CDR2: SGHRS and YFSETQ.

The rearrangement uses TRBV5-1 and TRBJ1-1; D might be TRBD1 (6 bases). This sample comprised PBMCs, obtained from a glioma patient whose treatment included an IDH1 peptide vaccine. This clonotype was sampled from a young man with glioma. CDR3 coding DNA: TGCGCCAGCAGCTTGGATGGAGGGGGACGGACTGAAGCTTTCTTT. Its translation: CASSLDGGGRTEAFF.